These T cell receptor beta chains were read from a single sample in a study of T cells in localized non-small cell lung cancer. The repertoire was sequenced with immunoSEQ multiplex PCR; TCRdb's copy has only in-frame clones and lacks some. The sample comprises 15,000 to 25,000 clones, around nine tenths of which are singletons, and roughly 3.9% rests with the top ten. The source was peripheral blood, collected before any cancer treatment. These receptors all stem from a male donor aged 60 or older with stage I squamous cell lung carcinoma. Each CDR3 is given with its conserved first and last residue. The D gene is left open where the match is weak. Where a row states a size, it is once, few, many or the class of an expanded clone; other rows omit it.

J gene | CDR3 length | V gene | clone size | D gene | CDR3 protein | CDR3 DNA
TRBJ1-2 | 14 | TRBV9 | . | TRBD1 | CASSVSQGANGYTF | TGTGCCAGCAGCGTATCACAGGGGGCGAATGGCTACACCTTC
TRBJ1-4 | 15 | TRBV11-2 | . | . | CASSPVRGVFVKLFF | TGTGCCAGCAGCCCTGTCAGGGGTGTATTTGTAAAACTGTTTTTT
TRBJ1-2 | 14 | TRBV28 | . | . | CASSFTDPNYGYTF | TGTGCCAGCAGTTTCACGGACCCTAACTATGGCTACACCTTC
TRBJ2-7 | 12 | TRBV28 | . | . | CASSRLAYEQYF | TGTGCCAGCAGCCGGTTAGCCTACGAGCAGTACTTC
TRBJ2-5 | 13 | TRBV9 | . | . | CASSVDDVGTQYF | TGTGCCAGCAGCGTAGATGACGTGGGGACCCAGTACTTC
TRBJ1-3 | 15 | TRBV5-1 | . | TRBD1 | CASSFGQGGRDTIYF | TGCGCCAGCAGCTTTGGACAGGGCGGACGAGACACCATATATTTT
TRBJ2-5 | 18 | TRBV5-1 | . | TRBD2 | CASSLAHESAGIQETQYF | TGCGCCAGCAGCTTGGCCCATGAGTCAGCGGGGATACAAGAGACCCAGTACTTC
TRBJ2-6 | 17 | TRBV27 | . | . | CASSYGGLPSGANVLTF | TGTGCCAGCAGTTATGGGGGGCTCCCCTCTGGGGCCAACGTCCTGACTTTC
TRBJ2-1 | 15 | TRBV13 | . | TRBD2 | CASSLASGSYNEQFF | TGTGCCAGCAGCTTAGCTAGCGGCTCCTACAATGAGCAGTTCTTC
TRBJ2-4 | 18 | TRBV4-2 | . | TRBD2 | CASSHTLGGAGEGNIQYF | TGTGCCAGCAGCCACACCCTGGGAGGGGCGGGAGAAGGTAACATTCAGTACTTC
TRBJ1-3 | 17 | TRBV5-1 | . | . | CASSLGGPPSSGNTIYF | TGCGCCAGCAGCTTGGGGGGGCCGCCAAGCTCTGGAAACACCATATATTTT
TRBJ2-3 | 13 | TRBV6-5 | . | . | CASREGNTDTQYF | TGTGCCAGCAGGGAGGGGAACACAGATACGCAGTATTTT
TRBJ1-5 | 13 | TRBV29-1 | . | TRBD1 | CSVESGGGQPQHF | TGCAGCGTTGAGTCAGGGGGCGGACAGCCCCAGCATTTT
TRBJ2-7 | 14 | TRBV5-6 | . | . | CASSSGWATYEQYF | TGTGCCAGCAGTTCAGGGTGGGCCACCTACGAGCAGTACTTC
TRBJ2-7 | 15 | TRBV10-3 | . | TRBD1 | CAISLGQGSHYEQYF | TGTGCCATCAGCCTGGGACAGGGGTCTCACTACGAGCAGTACTTC
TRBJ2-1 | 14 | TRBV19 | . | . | CASTTGGPGGEQFF | TGTGCCAGTACCACTGGGGGGCCGGGGGGAGAGCAGTTCTTC
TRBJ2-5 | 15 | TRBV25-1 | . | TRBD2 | CASTPTQAGSETQYF | TGTGCCAGCACCCCCACTCAAGCGGGATCAGAGACCCAGTACTTC
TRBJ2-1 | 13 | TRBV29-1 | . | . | CSVAGISYNEQFF | TGCAGCGTTGCGGGGATCTCCTACAATGAGCAGTTCTTC
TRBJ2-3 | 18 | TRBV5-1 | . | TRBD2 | CASSRGLAGTTGGDTQYF | TGCGCCAGCAGCCGTGGACTAGCGGGCACCACCGGGGGAGATACGCAGTATTTT
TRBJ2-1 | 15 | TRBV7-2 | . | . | CASSSSRLQGNEQFF | TGTGCCAGCAGCTCGTCTAGATTACAGGGCAATGAGCAGTTCTTC
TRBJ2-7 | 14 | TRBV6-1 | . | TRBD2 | CASMGTSGPYEQYF | TGTGCCAGCATGGGGACTAGCGGCCCCTACGAGCAGTACTTC
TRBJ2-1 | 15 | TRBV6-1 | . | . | CASSEIGRGNNEQFF | TGTGCCAGCAGTGAAATCGGGAGAGGGAACAATGAGCAGTTCTTC
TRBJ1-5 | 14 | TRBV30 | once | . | CAWDSGTLNQPQHF | TGTGCCTGGGACTCCGGGACTCTTAATCAGCCCCAGCATTTT
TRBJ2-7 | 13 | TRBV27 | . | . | CASSFGPGYEQYF | TGTGCCAGCAGTTTCGGACCTGGGTACGAGCAGTACTTC
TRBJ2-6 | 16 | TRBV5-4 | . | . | CASSLESGSGANVLTF | TGTGCCAGCAGCTTGGAGTCAGGCTCTGGGGCCAACGTCCTGACTTTC
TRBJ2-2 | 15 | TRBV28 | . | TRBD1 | CASVGDRGRDGELFF | TGTGCCAGCGTCGGGGACAGGGGGCGGGACGGGGAGCTGTTTTTT
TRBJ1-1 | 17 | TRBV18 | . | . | CASSPPGRARMNTEAFF | TGTGCCAGCTCACCACCGGGCAGGGCCAGGATGAACACTGAAGCTTTCTTT
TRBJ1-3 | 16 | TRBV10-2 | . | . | CASSESTGLSGNTIYF | TGCGCCAGCAGTGAGTCAACAGGGCTCTCTGGAAACACCATATATTTT
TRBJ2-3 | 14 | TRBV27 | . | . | CASSWGSRTDTQYF | TGTGCCAGCAGTTGGGGTAGCCGCACAGATACGCAGTATTTT
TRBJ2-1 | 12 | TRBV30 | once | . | CAWSVVGYEQFF | TGTGCCTGGAGTGTAGTTGGCTATGAGCAGTTCTTC
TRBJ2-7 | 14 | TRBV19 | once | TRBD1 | CASSKQGVSYEQYF | TGTGCCAGTAGTAAACAGGGGGTGTCCTACGAGCAGTACTTC
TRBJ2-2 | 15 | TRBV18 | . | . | CASSPPAAGTGELFF | TGTGCCAGCTCACCACCAGCCGCGGGCACCGGGGAGCTGTTTTTT
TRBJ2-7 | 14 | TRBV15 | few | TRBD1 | CATSRGGQYYEQYF | TGTGCCACCAGCAGAGGGGGACAGTACTACGAGCAGTACTTC
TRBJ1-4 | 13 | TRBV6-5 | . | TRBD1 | CASKTGGREKLFF | TGTGCCAGCAAGACAGGGGGTCGAGAAAAACTGTTTTTT